Described below is a single T cell receptor (beta chain) sequence and its context. In the library, each TCR cDNA molecule bore its own unique molecular identifier. TCRdb fed the 5' RACE reads into MiXCR, producing one record per CDR3 protein. The table has just under 95,000 distinct CDR3 sequences, less than 15% seen once. The data belong to a study of spatial heterogeneity in lung cancer. Study details: Raw-read counts averaged over ten per unique TCR and UMI combination.

The germline gives CDR1 MNHEY, CDR2 SVGEGT. The CDR3 sequence is 14 residues long. V dropped 4 bases and J dropped 4; count of bases not matched to a gene: 3. Time point reported: sample taken at primary tumor resection. The authors sequenced whole RNA from tumor, nontumor lung or frozen PBMC without sorting. The sequencing used PBMCs, collected at surgery. This clonotype was sampled from a male donor with early-stage non-small cell lung cancer. The chain is built from TRBV6-2 or TRBV6-3 and TRBJ2-4, with 8 nucleotides matching TRBD1. In DNA form, the CDR3 reads TGTGCCAGCAGTTTGACAGGGGCTAAAAACATTCAGTACTTC. It encodes CASSLTGAKNIQYF.